Detailed here is one T cell receptor (beta chain). Its antigen is not known. The data stem from a study of CD8+CD57+ T cells in acquired aplastic anemia. Across the whole study: Sorted CD4+ and CD8+ cells gave a mean 3.2 ug DNA, range about 0.19 to 27.4 ug.

Sequencing was done on patients that had shown CD8+CD57+ cell expansion by flow cytometry. Acquired aplastic anemia of severe grade affected all patients. Study observations and caveats: Overlap between patients and controls comprised about 28 CD8+ CDR3 sequences. Controls and patients did not differ significantly in CD8+ Simpson's diversity.

The CDR3 extends over 17 amino acids. The trim removed 2 bases at V and 0 bases at J, leaving 7 bases unmatched. The germline CDR1 and CDR2 sequences are LNHDA and SQIVND (reference sequence). The study profiled TCR beta VDJ and CDR3 using genomic DNA as template. TCRdb reprocessed the reads via MiXCR and lists one record per CDR3 protein. This sample yields roughly 500,000 distinct CDR3 sequences, of which over 25% are seen a single time; less than 0.85% belongs to the top ten. The TCR originated in a human donor with aplastic anemia. V usage is TRBV19 and J usage is TRBJ1-3; the match to TRBD1 covers 7 bases. The sample consisted of sorted CD4+, CD8+, or CD8+CD57+ T cells (not recorded which) from PBMCs. The CDR3, as DNA: TGTGCCAGTAGTATAACCGGGACAGCTTTCTCTGGAAACACCATATATTTT. This gives the protein CASSITGTAFSGNTIYF.